This T cell receptor (beta chain) emerged from a study of blood T cell repertoires in COVID-19. Using immunoSEQ multiplex PCR, the repertoire was profiled, and TCRdb retains in-frame clones only, with some absent. Counted here are about 370,000 clones, 80% to 90% occurring once; the ten biggest clones make up roughly 0.99%. Recovered Cohort 3 donors showed two negative PCRs, clearance, or symptom resolution. Trimming took 0 bases from V and 0 from J, leaving 14 bases between them. CDR3 length: 17 residues. Germline V gives CDR1 MNHEY, CDR2 SMNVEV (reference sequence). The TCR was taken from a man younger than 35 who had recovered from COVID-19. The chain uses TRBV27 and TRBJ1-1, with TRBD1 as a possible D gene (6 bases). The sequencing sample was made of PBMCs or T cells enriched from blood (not recorded which). CDR3 DNA sequence: TGTGCCAGCAGTTTATCTTTCAGGGGTAGAATGAACACTGAAGCTTTCTTT. It yields the protein CASSLSFRGRMNTEAFF.